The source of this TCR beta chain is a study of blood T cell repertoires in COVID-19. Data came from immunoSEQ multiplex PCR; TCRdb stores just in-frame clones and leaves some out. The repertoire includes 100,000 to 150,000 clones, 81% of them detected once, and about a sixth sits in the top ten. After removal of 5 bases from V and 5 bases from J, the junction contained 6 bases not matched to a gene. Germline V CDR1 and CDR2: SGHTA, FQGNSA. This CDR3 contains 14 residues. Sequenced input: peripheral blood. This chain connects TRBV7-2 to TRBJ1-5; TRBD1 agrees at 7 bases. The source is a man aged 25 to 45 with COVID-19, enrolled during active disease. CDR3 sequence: CASSLTGYDQPQHF. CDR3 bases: TGTGCCAGCAGCCTGACAGGGTACGATCAGCCCCAGCATTTT.